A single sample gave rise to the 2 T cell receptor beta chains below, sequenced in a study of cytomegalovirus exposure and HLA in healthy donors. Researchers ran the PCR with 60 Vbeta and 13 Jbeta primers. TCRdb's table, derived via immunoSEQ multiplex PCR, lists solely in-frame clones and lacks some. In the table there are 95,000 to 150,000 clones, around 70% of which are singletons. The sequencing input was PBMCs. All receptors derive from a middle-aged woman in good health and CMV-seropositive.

The CDR3 nucleotides are TGCGCCAGCAGCCAAGATCCCGACAGGGCCCATGGCTACACCTTC. Its translation: CASSQDPDRAHGYTF. The rearrangement joins TRBV4-3 to TRBJ1-2, with 7 bases aligning to TRBD1. CDR3 length: 15 amino acids. V shed 0 bases, J shed 6 bases, and the junction held 7 bases outside the gene matches. Germline CDR1 and CDR2: LGHNA and YSLEER.

The CDR3: CASSLAPENSPLHF. The DNA for the CDR3 is TGTGCCAGCAGCTTAGCTCCGGAGAATTCACCCCTCCACTTT. The rearrangement links TRBV11-1 to TRBJ1-6, with D hard to call. This CDR3 spans 14 amino acids. Germline values: CDR1 SGHAT, CDR2 FQDESV (reference sequence). The V end was cut by 0 bases, the J end by 7 bases, with 7 bases between.